A single sample gave rise to the 7 T cell receptor beta chains below, sequenced in a study of T cell repertoires in cytomegalovirus infection. For these TCRs, the target antigens are not known. A single record per CDR3 protein comes from TCRdb applying MiXCR to the reads. The table has about 220,000 distinct CDR3 sequences, 35% to 40% seen once. The sample here was CD8+ T cells from cultured PBMCs, taken from culture after CMV antigen stimulation. All receptors come from a human donor in good health (CMV status not recorded). Some clones in this sample may be carry-over from other donors' samples.

The CDR3 DNA is TGTGCCACCCCCAGCGGGGGATACTACAATGAGCAGTTCTTC. This sequence encodes CATPSGGYYNEQFF. The chain is built from TRBV2 and TRBJ2-1, with 8 nucleotides matching TRBD2. In germline, CDR1 is SNHLY, CDR2 FYNNEI. V lost 10 bases to trimming and J lost 3 bases; unmatched junction nucleotides: 8. The CDR3 covers 14 residues.

This sequence joins TRBV4-1 and TRBJ2-7; the D call may be TRBD1 or TRBD2 (5 bases each). Per the germline V gene, CDR1 is MGHRA and CDR2 is YSYEKL. V shed 4 bases and J shed 3 bases, with 22 bases lying between them. The CDR3 spans 17 residues. The CDR3 DNA reads as TGCGCCAGCAGCCCAGCCTCACCCGGGACGGGTAGCTACGAGCAGTACTTC. This gives the protein CASSPASPGTGSYEQYF.

The chain joins TRBV9 to TRBJ2-7; no definite D call. CDR1 is SGDLS and CDR2 is YYNGEE in the germline V gene. Between the trimmed V and J ends, which lost 0 bases and 0 bases, there was a span of 7 bases. The CDR3 length is 14 residues. CDR3 in DNA: TGTGCCAGCAGCGTAGGATGGTCCTCCTACGAGCAGTACTTC. Translating gives CASSVGWSSYEQYF. Full variable domain (missing parts from reference TRBV9 and TRBJ2-7): DSGVTQTPKHLITATGQRVTLRCSPRSGDLSVYWYQQSLDQGLQFLIQYYNGEERAKGNILERFSAQQFPDLHSELNLSSLELGDSALYFCASSVGWSSYEQYFGPGTRLTVT.

The chain has TRBV28 and TRBJ2-2; 9 nucleotides line up with TRBD2. CDR1 and CDR2 from the germline V gene are MDHEN and SYDVKM. This CDR3 spans 14 amino acids. Trimming took 6 bases from V and 3 from J; bases not matched to a gene: 2. The CDR3 sequence is CASSLAGHTGELFF. Here the CDR3 DNA reads TGTGCCAGCAGCCTAGCGGGACACACCGGGGAGCTGTTTTTT.

This clonotype was counted a few times. V and J are TRBV10-3 and TRBJ1-5, with a tentative D call TRBD1 (5 bases). Deletions cut 0 bases from V and 5 bases from J, with 14 bases between. Germline V gene lookup returns CDR1 ENHRY and CDR2 SYGVKD. This CDR3 contains 16 residues. CDR3 coding DNA: TGTGCCATCAGTGAGTCGCTAGGCGGAGGGGATCAGCCCCAGCATTTT. Translated: CAISESLGGGDQPQHF.

The CDR3 spells CASSQKGPVGNYGYTF. The CDR3 DNA is TGCGCCAGCAGCCAAAAGGGGCCCGTGGGGAACTATGGCTACACCTTC. This chain uses TRBV4-1 with TRBJ1-2; perhaps TRBD1 as D (5 bases). V lost 2 bases and J 2 bases, leaving 15 bases between the germline ends. Germline assignment: CDR1 MGHRA and CDR2 YSYEKL. The CDR3 consists of 16 residues.

V is TRBV23-1 and J is TRBJ2-7, with TRBD2 as a possible D gene (5 bases). TRBV23-1 is known as an ORF, though its function is uncertain. V lost 4 bases and J lost 5, with 18 bases in between. This CDR3 is 15 amino acids long. CDR3 loop: CASSLAGQAEDEQYF. The CDR3 nucleotides are TGCGCCAGCAGTCTCGCTGGGCAGGCGGAGGACGAGCAGTACTTC.